Here is one T cell receptor (beta chain) with its context. A junction end diverges from the germline sequence, so it may reflect a read error. The CDR3 covers 16 residues. Germline V lookup: CDR1 MNHEY, CDR2 SVGAGI. The sample originates from a study of blood T cell repertoires in COVID-19. About the study: From the United States, Italy and Spain came samples of acute and convalescent COVID-19. T cells, B-cell-depleted T cells, or PBMCs supplied cDNA or gDNA.

Authors' analysis steps: Reference gene primer amplification in the assay estimated nucleated cell counts. Assay used: immunoSEQ multiplex PCR; TCRdb lists only in-frame clones, some missing. V and J calls plus clone size are reproduced from that table; the DNA served to infer D and trimming. The sample includes 200,000 to 250,000 clones, more than 85% of them seen just once. The sequence was obtained from a woman in her 70s with active or convalescent COVID-19. V gene TRBV6-5 combines with J gene TRBJ1-5; TRBD1 aligns across 7 bases. Sequenced sample: peripheral blood. In DNA form, the CDR3 reads TGTGCCAGCAGTTTCACAGGGGCTGGATGCAATCTGCCCCAGCATTTT. Translated, it gives CASSFTGAGCNLPQHF.